This T cell receptor (beta chain) stems from a study of CD8 T cells in Susac syndrome. With random hexamers, roughly 0.45 to 1 ug RNA was reverse transcribed. Via MiXCR, TCRdb re-called the immunoSEQ multiplex PCR reads, giving one row per CDR3 protein. The sample holds some 200,000 distinct CDR3 sequences, 90% to 95% seen once. The CDR3 is made up of 15 amino acids. Trimming took 5 bases from V and 8 from J, leaving 18 bases between them. Germline V gene lookup returns CDR1 SGHTA and CDR2 FQGNSA. The gene calls are TRBV7-2 and TRBJ2-2, with D perhaps given as TRBD1 or TRBD2 (6 bases each). The sequencing input was CD4+ T cells from PBMCs. This receptor was obtained from a human donor with multiple sclerosis. CDR3 DNA sequence: TGTGCCAGCAGCCCGGGGGACACCTGGGTGGGGGAGCTGTTTTTT. It codes for CASSPGDTWVGELFF.